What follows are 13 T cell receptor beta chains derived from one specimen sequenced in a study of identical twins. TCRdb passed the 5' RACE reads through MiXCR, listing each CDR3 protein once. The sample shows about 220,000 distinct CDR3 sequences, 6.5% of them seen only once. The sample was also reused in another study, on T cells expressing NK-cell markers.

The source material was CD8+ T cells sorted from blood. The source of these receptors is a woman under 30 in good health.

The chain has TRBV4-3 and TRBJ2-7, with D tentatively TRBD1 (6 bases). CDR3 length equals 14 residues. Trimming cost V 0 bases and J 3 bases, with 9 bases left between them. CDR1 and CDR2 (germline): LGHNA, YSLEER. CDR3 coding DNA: TGCGCCAGCAGCCAAGAGGCAGGGGTCTACGAGCAGTACTTC. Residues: CASSQEAGVYEQYF.

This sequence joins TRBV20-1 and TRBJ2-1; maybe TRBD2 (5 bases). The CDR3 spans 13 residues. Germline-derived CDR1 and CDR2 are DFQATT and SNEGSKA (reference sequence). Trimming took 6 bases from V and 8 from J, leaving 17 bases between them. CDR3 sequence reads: CSATFSRGDEQFF. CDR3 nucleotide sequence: TGCAGTGCCACCTTTTCTCGGGGAGATGAGCAGTTCTTC.

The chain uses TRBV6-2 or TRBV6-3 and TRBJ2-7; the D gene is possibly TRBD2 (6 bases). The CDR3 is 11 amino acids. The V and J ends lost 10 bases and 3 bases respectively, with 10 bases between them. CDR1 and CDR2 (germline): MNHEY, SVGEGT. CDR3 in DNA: TGTGCCACCCGTAGCGGCTACGAGCAGTACTTC. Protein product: CATRSGYEQYF.

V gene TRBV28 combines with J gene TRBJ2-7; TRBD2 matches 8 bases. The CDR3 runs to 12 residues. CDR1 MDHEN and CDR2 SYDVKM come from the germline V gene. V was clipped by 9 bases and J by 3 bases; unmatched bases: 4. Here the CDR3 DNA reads TGTGCCAGTAAAGCGGGAGACTACGAGCAGTACTTC. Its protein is CASKAGDYEQYF.

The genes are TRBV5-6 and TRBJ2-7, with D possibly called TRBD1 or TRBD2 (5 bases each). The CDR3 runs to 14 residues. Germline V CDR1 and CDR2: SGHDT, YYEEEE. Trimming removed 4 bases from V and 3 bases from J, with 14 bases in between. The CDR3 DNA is TGTGCCAGCAGCGGAAGGGACCAGTACTACGAGCAGTACTTC. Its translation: CASSGRDQYYEQYF.

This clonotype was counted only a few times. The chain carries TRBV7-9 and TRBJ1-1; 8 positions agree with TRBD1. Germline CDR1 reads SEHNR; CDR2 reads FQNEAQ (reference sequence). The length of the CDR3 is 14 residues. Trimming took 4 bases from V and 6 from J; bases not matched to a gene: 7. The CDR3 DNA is TGTGCCAGCAGCTCAAGCCAGGGGGCCGCTGAAGCTTTCTTT. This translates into CASSSSQGAAEAFF.

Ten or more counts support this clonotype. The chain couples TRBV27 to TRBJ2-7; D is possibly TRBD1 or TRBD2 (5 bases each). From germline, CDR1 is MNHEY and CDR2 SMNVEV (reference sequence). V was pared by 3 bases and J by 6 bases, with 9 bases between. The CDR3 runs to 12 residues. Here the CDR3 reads CASSFPGTEQYF. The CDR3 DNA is TGTGCCAGCAGTTTCCCAGGGACCGAGCAGTACTTC.

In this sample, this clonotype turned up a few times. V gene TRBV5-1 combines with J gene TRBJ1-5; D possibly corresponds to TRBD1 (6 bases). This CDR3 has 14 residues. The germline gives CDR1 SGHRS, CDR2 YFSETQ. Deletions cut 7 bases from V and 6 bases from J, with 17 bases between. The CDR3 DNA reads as TGCGCCAGCTCAGAGGGTACAGGGTTTCAGCCCCAGCATTTT. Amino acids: CASSEGTGFQPQHF.

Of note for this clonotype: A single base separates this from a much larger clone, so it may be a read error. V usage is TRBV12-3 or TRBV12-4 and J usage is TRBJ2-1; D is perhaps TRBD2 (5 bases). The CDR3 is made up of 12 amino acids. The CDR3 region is CAGSLASSLRFF. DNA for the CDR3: TGTGCCGGCAGTTTAGCCTCTAGCCTACGGTTCTTC.

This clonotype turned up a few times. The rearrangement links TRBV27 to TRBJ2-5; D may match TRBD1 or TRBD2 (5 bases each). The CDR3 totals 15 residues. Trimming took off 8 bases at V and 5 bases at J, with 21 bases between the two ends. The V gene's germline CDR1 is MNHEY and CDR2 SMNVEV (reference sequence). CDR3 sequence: CASGAGTAGYETQYF. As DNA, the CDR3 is TGTGCCAGCGGCGCAGGGACGGCCGGATATGAGACCCAGTACTTC.

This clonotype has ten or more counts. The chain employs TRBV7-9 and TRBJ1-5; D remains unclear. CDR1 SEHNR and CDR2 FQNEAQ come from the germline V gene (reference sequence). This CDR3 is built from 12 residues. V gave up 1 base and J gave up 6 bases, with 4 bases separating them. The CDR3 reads CASSLDGQPQHF. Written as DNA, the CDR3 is TGTGCCAGCAGCTTAGACGGTCAGCCCCAGCATTTT.

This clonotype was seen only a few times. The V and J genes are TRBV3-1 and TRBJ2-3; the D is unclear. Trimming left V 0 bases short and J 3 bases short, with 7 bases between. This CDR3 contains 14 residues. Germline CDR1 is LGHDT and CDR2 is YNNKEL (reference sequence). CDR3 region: CASSQEKMTDTQYF. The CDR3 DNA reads TGTGCCAGCAGCCAAGAGAAAATGACAGATACGCAGTATTTT.

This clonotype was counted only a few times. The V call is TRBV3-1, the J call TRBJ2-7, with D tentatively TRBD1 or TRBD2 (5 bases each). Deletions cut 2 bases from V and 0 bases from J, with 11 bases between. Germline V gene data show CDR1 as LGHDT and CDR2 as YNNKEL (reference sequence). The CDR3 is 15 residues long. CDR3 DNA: TGTGCCAGCAGCCAATTGGGGGATGACTCCTACGAGCAGTACTTC. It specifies CASSQLGDDSYEQYF.